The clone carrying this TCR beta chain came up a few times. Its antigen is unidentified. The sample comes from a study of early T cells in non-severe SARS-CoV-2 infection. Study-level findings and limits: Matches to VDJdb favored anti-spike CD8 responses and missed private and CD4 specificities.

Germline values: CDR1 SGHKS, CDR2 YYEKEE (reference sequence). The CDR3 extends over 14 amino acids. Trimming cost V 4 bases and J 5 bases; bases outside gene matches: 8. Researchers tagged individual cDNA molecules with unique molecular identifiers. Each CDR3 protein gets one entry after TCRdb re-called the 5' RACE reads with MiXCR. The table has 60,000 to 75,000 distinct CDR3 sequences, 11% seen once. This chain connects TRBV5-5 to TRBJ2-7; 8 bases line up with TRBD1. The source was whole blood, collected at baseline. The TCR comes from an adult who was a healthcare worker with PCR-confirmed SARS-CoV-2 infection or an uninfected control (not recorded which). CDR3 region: CASSLPTGENEQYF. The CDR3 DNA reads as TGTGCCAGCAGCCTCCCGACAGGGGAGAACGAGCAGTACTTC.